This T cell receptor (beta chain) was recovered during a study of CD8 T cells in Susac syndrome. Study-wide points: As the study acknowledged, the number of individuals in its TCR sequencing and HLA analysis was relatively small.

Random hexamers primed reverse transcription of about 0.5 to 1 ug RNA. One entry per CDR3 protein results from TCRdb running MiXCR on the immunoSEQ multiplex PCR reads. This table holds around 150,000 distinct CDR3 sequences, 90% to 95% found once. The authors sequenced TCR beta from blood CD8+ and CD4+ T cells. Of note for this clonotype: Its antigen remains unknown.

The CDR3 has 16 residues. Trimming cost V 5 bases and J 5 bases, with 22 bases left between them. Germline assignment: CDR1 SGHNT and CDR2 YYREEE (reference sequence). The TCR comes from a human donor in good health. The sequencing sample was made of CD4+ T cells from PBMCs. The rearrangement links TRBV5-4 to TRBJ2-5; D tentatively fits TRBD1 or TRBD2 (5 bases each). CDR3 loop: CASRPGTAPPGETQYF. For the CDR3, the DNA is TGTGCCAGCAGACCCGGGACCGCACCCCCCGGGGAGACCCAGTACTTC.